This TCR beta chain was retrieved from a study of T cell changes during pregnancy in multiple sclerosis (dated by TCRdb to the late 2010s). In the study overall: The study looked at changes in the T cell repertoire across pregnancy in women with multiple sclerosis.

CDR1 and CDR2 were assigned from the germline V gene (reference sequence) as SEHNR and FQNEAQ. The CDR3 covers 16 residues, taking in both the cysteine and the phenylalanine. Only the CDR3 DNA stays, 48 bases, in frame from base 1. Here V drops 5 bases and J drops 2 bases, and the junction holds 7 bases not matched to any gene. About this clone: Its binding antigen is unknown. No clone much larger than this one lies a single base away; base qualities are absent.

The method was the immunoSEQ multiplex PCR assay. TCRdb limited this immuneACCESS table to in-frame rearrangements with V and J called. A share of clones is missing; checked studies link under half to unresolved V genes, and the rest is unexplained. This sample holds around 35,000 clones; over 90% were observed only once. The top ten constitute around 0.4% of the sample. The material was CD4+ T cells from peripheral blood mononuclear cells, obtained in the second trimester of pregnancy. The chain employs TRBV7-9 and TRBJ2-7, and TRBD2 matches 12 of the central bases. This sequence originates from a female donor with multiple sclerosis, enrolled in a pregnancy study. CDR3 protein: CASSDNRLAGAYEQYF. The sequenced DNA: TGTGCCAGCAGCGATAATCGACTAGCGGGGGCCTACGAGCAGTACTTC.